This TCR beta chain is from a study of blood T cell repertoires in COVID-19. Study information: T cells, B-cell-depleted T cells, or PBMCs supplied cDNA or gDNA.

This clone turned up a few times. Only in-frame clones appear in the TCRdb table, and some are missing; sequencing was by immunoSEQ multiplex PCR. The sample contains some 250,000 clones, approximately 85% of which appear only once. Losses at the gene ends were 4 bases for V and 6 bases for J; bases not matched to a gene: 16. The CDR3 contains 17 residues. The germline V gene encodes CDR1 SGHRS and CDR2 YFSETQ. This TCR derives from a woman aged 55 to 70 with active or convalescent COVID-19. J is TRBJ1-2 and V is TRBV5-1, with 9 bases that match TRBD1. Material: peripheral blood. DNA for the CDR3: TGCGCCAGCAGCCTCACCATTTTACAGGGGGCAGGCAATGGCTACACCTTC. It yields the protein CASSLTILQGAGNGYTF.